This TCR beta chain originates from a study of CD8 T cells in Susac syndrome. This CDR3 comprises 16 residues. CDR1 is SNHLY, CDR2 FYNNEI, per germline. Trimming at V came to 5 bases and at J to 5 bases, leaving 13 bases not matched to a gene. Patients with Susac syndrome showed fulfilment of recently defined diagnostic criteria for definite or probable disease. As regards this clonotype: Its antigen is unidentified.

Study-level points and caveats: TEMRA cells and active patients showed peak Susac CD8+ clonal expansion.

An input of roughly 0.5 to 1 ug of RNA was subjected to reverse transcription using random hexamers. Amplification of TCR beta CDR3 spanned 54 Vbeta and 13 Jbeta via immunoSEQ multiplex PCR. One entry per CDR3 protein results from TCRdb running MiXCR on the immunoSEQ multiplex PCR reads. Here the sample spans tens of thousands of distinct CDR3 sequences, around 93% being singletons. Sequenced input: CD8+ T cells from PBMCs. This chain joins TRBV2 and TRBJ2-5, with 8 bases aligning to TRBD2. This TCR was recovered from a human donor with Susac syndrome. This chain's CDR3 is CASSFLSGTRKETQYF. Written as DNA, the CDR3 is TGTGCCAGCAGTTTCTTGTCCGGGACTAGGAAGGAGACCCAGTACTTC.